This T cell receptor (beta chain) was documented in a study of beta chain features in type 1 diabetes. Broader study findings: For TCRB rearrangement, an influence of HLA type remained unresolved here. Within each of all four CD4+ subsets, Type 1 diabetes patients had TCRB CDR3s that were moderately but significantly shorter. In cDNA sequencing, cells with high TCR expression could be over-represented.

CDR1 and CDR2 from the germline V gene are SGHTA and FQGNSA. V was shortened by 5 bases and J by 3 bases, with 23 bases between the two germline ends. CDR3 size: 17 residues. This clone occurred many times. No antigen is known for it. Expressed TCRB transcripts were sequenced because the entire RNA isolate underwent reverse transcription. An average roughly 3.6 million reads came from naive, central memory and regulatory T cell samples. Measured with immunoSEQ multiplex PCR; TCRdb has only the in-frame clones, and not every one. The sample records 300,000 to 450,000 clones, around 10% being singletons.

The receptor comes from a young man with type 1 diabetes. This chain links TRBV7-2 with TRBJ2-7, with D perhaps assigned TRBD1 or TRBD2 (5 bases each). Sequencing input: central memory CD4+ T cells from blood. CDR3 loop: CASSPQVQRGDLYEQYF. Here the CDR3 DNA reads TGTGCCAGCAGCCCTCAGGTCCAGCGTGGGGACCTCTACGAGCAGTACTTC. Variable domain in full (rest from reference TRBV7-2 and TRBJ2-7): GAGVSQSPSNKVTEKGKDVELRCDPISGHTALYWYRQSLGQGLEFLIYFQGNSAPDKSGLPSDRFSAERTGGSVSTLTIQRTQQEDSAVYLCASSPQVQRGDLYEQYFGPGTRLTVT.